This T cell receptor beta chain came from a study of T-cell reconstitution after alpha-beta-depleted transplantation in children. As it was prepared, the TCRbeta library received unique molecular identifiers. TCRdb fed the PCR reads into MiXCR, producing one record per CDR3 protein. The sample yields about 420,000 distinct CDR3 sequences, 15% to 20% seen once. Study findings and constraints: Most T-cell counts and diversity one year after the transplant came from T cells that were newly produced. Reports say that about two months after transplant, the alpha-beta T cells came out of several hundred graft clones that had expanded. Surviving recipient T cells and thymic progenitors produced the high day-60 TCRbeta diversity seen in some patients.

The CDR3 spans 13 residues. V was cut by 2 bases and J by 0 bases, with 4 bases left in between. Germline V lookup: CDR1 SQVTM, CDR2 ANQGSEA. Details on this clonotype: What it recognizes is unknown.

This clonotype originated in a boy younger than two who had a stem cell transplant for Wiskott-Aldrich syndrome, so the T cells may come from the graft donor. The chain carries TRBV29-1 and TRBJ2-2; D gene ambiguous. Sample: PBMCs, mostly from graft donor cells, taken 360 days after TCRalphabeta/CD19-depleted stem cell transplant. This CDR3 is CSVETANTGELFF. The DNA for the CDR3 is TGCAGCGTTGAAACAGCGAACACCGGGGAGCTGTTTTTT.